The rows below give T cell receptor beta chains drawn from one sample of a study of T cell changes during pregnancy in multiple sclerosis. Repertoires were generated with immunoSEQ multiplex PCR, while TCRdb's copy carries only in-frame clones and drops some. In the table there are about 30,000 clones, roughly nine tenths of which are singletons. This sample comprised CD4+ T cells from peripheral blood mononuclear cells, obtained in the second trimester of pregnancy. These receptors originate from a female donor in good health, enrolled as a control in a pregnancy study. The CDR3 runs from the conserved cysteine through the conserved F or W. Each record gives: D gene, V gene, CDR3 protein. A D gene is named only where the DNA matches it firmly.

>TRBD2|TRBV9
CASSVEPGLVTDTQYF
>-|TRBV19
CATTPQVLSGNTIYF
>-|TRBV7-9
CASSLLRDSGTEKLFF
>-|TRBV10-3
CAISQGLGASTGNTIYF
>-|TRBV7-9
CASSLVTLPTNLNTEAFF
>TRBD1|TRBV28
CASSQTGGWTEAFF
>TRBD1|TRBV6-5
CASMKQGQAKNIQYF
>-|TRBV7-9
CASSLQGRPNSPLHF
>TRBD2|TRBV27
CASSLGPGGGTDTQYF
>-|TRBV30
CAWRVGSTDTQYF
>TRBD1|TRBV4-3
CASSQETGTGAYEQYF
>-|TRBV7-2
CASSSDFQETQYF
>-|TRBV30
CAWSVQLEPGANVLTF
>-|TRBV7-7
CASSLGQGHTGELFF
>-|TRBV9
CASSVGGPDTQYF
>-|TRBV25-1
CASSEGTLGGETQYF
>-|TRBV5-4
CASSLEEGRGGELFF
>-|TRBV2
CASASRTNEKLFF
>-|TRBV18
CASSGGGKQPQHF
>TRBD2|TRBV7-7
CASSLEAGGVGGTQYF
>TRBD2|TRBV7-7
CASSLEGATSGDTDTQYF
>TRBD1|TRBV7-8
CASHLTGTGTNQETQYF
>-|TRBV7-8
CASSAETVVGYTF
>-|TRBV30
CAWTLGGSNQPQHF
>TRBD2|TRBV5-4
CASSRMGQLAGAYEQYF
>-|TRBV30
CAWSGSAPPYEQFF
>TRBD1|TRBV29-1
CSVRTGVTEAFF
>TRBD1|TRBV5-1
CASSSTGTASPLHF
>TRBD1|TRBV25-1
CASSARTGLGNTIYF
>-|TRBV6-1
CASNYRDSSFYEQYF
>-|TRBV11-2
CASSSGVSGNTIYF
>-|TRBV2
CASSETRDNEQFF
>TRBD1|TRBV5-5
CASSSLPTGGDNYGYTF
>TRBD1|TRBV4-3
CASSQGYEGAYGYTF
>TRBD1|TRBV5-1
CASSPTGTGGLEPQHF
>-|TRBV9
CASSVDQGHYGYTF
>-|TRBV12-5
CASGLVAWQGGQPQHF
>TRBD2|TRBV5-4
CASSWGLAGLYEQYF
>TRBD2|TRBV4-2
CASSQRLAVDTQYF
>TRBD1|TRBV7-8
CASSPTGGETQYF
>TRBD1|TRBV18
CASSPLPGTGYNSPLHF
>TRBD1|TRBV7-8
CASSFRDRSYEQYF
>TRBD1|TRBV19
CASRLRGSNQPQHF
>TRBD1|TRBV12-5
CASGPRAGGSTGELFF
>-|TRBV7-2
CASSLARAPYEQYF